This T cell receptor (beta chain) appears in the sequencing data of a study of blood T cell repertoires in COVID-19. Overall study: Both acute and convalescent COVID-19 samples were obtained from the United States, Italy and Spain.

TCRdb's table, derived via immunoSEQ multiplex PCR, lists solely in-frame clones and lacks some. In the table there are roughly 400,000 clones, 70% to 90% of which are singletons. All enrollees were about 18 to 89 years old and from approximately 25 US areas. Cohort allocation depended upon clinical history that participants reported. CDR3 length: 15 residues. The germline V gene has CDR1 LNHDA and CDR2 SQIVND (reference sequence). The V gene end was trimmed by 6 bases and the J gene end by 0 bases; junction bases not matched to a gene: 6. This chain uses TRBV19 with TRBJ2-7; 9 nucleotides align to TRBD2. The sequencing input was PBMCs or T cells enriched from blood (not recorded which). The TCR was taken from a woman aged 18-29 years who had been exposed to COVID-19. CDR3 residues: CASSLTSGGSYEQYF. Here the CDR3 DNA reads TGTGCCAGTAGCTTGACTAGCGGAGGCTCCTACGAGCAGTACTTC.